The 21 T cell receptor beta chains reported below all come from one sample, sequenced in a study of blood T cell repertoires in COVID-19. Generated by immunoSEQ multiplex PCR, the TCRdb table keeps only in-frame clones and is missing some. The table has some 200,000 clones, 70% to 90% seen once. The sequenced sample consisted of peripheral blood. These receptors were obtained from a woman aged 60-70 years with COVID-19, enrolled during active disease.

The rearrangement uses TRBV28 and TRBJ2-1; TRBD2 aligns across 13 bases. There are 16 residues in the CDR3. V lost 5 bases, J lost 7 bases, and 8 bases stayed unmatched. Germline CDR1 MDHEN, CDR2 SYDVKM. This CDR3 reads CASSLRLAGGKNEQFF. In nucleotides, the CDR3 is TGTGCCAGCAGTCTCCGACTAGCGGGAGGAAAAAATGAGCAGTTCTTC.

The chain couples TRBV30 to TRBJ1-2; a weak D match, TRBD1 (5 bases). The germline V gene encodes CDR1 GTSNPN and CDR2 SVGIG (reference sequence). The CDR3 loop spans 13 amino acids. V lost 4 bases, J lost 7 bases, and 16 bases lay in between. The CDR3 DNA is TGTGCCTGGATGTCCGGGACTTCAACTGGCTACACCTTC. This sequence encodes CAWMSGTSTGYTF.

This clone was seen just once. V gene TRBV6-5 combines with J gene TRBJ1-2, with D possibly being TRBD1 (6 bases). Germline V gene data show CDR1 as MNHEY and CDR2 as SVGAGI. The CDR3 runs 15 residues. V lost 2 bases and J 2 bases, leaving 12 bases between the germline ends. In nucleotides, the CDR3 is TGTGCCAGCAGTTACCAGGCAGGGACAAACTATGGCTACACCTTC. It codes for CASSYQAGTNYGYTF.

V and J are TRBV9 and TRBJ1-1, with 10 bases identical to TRBD1. Germline-derived CDR1 and CDR2 are SGDLS and YYNGEE. The V segment lost 0 bases and the J segment 4 bases; nucleotides outside the gene matches: 12. CDR3 length: 18 amino acids. CDR3 region: CASSVASGQGPGGTEAFF. For the CDR3, the DNA is TGTGCCAGCAGCGTAGCTTCGGGACAGGGGCCTGGTGGCACTGAAGCTTTCTTT.

The V gene is TRBV28, the J gene TRBJ2-7, with 7 positions matching TRBD1. Per the germline V gene, CDR1 is MDHEN and CDR2 is SYDVKM. After removal of 3 bases from V and 3 bases from J, the junction contained 8 bases not matched to a gene. This CDR3 region has 15 residues. The chain's CDR3 is CASSLGGTDFYEQYF. In DNA form, the CDR3 reads TGTGCCAGCAGTTTGGGTGGGACAGACTTCTACGAGCAGTACTTC.

The rearrangement uses TRBV5-1 and TRBJ2-1; D not resolved. The CDR3 extends over 16 amino acids. CDR1 and CDR2 from the germline V gene are SGHRS and YFSETQ. V was shortened by 0 bases and J by 1 base, with 11 bases between the two germline ends. CDR3 sequence reads: CASSLGSQLSYNEQFF. The CDR3 nucleotides are TGCGCCAGCAGCTTGGGAAGCCAATTATCCTACAATGAGCAGTTCTTC.

The chain joins TRBV11-3 to TRBJ2-5, with 10 nucleotides matching TRBD1. The CDR3 loop spans 17 amino acids. V shed 5 bases, J shed 5 bases, and the junction held 14 bases outside the gene matches. From germline, CDR1 is SGHNT and CDR2 YENEEA. CDR3 DNA sequence: TGTGCCAGCAGCCTACACCCGGGACAGGGGTCGGTGGAGACCCAGTACTTC. Protein: CASSLHPGQGSVETQYF.

In its sample, this clone was seen a few times. This chain's CDR3 is CASSSVGREAYGYTF. The CDR3 DNA follows: TGTGCCAGCAGCTCCGTGGGACGGGAGGCTTATGGCTACACCTTC. This chain connects TRBV5-4 to TRBJ1-2; D is perhaps TRBD1 (5 bases). The V end lost 3 bases, the J end lost 5 bases, and 17 bases lay between the germline ends. The germline gives CDR1 SGHNT, CDR2 YYREEE (reference sequence). The CDR3 spans 15 residues.

V is TRBV7-9 and J is TRBJ2-7; 9 nucleotides align to TRBD1. The CDR3 is made up of 13 amino acids. V lost 3 bases, J lost 5 bases, and 2 bases stayed unmatched. Germline CDR1 SEHNR, CDR2 FQNEAQ (reference sequence). CDR3 loop: CASSLTGGNEQYF. CDR3 DNA: TGTGCCAGCAGCTTGACAGGGGGAAACGAGCAGTACTTC. The variable domain in full, completed from reference TRBV7-9 and TRBJ2-7, reads DTGVSQNPRHKITKRGQNVTFRCDPISEHNRLYWYRQTLGQGPEFLTYFQNEAQLEKSRLLSDRFSAERPKGSFSTLEIQRTEQGDSAMYLCASSLTGGNEQYFGPGTRLTVT.

As concerns this clone: This CDR3 fails to terminate in the conserved phenylalanine or tryptophan, so it likely reflects a read error. No DNA is shown, since the ends of the CDR3 on it are uncertain; the CDR3 is the one TCRdb lists. This chain links TRBV3-1 (or the pseudogene TRBV3-2) with TRBJ1-2; the table's D gene call, TRBD1, was not cross checked with the DNA. The V gene's germline CDR1 is LGHDT and CDR2 YNNKEL (reference sequence). A total of 12 residues make up the CDR3, ends included. The CDR3 reads CASSQDRGKTGS.

The chain uses TRBV12-3 or TRBV12-4 and TRBJ2-7, with D possibly TRBD1 on 6 matching bases. The CDR3 sequence is 13 residues long. Trimming took 3 bases from V and 3 from J, leaving 9 bases between them. As DNA, the CDR3 is TGTGCCAGCAGTTTGCAGGGGCTCTACGAGCAGTACTTC. It yields the protein CASSLQGLYEQYF.

The CDR3 region has the DNA TGCGCCAGCAGCTTTCAGGCTAGCGGATATACTACAGATACGCAGTATTTT. Translation gives CASSFQASGYTTDTQYF. The chain couples TRBV5-1 to TRBJ2-3; TRBD2 matches at 7 bases. The J segment lost 3 bases and the V segment lost 2 bases, leaving 12 bases of the junction unmatched. Per the germline V gene, CDR1 is SGHRS and CDR2 is YFSETQ. CDR3 size: 17 residues.

There are a few counts of this clone. The chain joins TRBV28 to TRBJ1-3, with D possibly being TRBD1 (6 bases). V gave up 6 bases and J gave up 3 bases, with 12 bases separating them. The CDR3 contains 14 residues. Germline CDR1 reads MDHEN; CDR2 reads SYDVKM. The CDR3 nucleotides are TGTGCCAGCAGGAGGGGGTGGGGTGGAAACACCATATATTTT. It codes for CASRRGWGGNTIYF.

The chain joins TRBV27 to TRBJ1-1; the D is unclear. CDR3 length: 14 residues. CDR1 and CDR2 from the germline V gene are MNHEY and SMNVEV (reference sequence). Trimming left V 3 bases short and J 1 base short, with 9 bases between. The CDR3 coding sequence is TGTGCCAGCAGTTTCGGGCGGGCGAACACTGAAGCTTTCTTT. Translating it yields CASSFGRANTEAFF.

This chain links TRBV13 with TRBJ2-1; the match to TRBD2 covers 7 bases. CDR1 and CDR2 from the germline V gene are PRHDT and FYEKMQ (reference sequence). This CDR3 has 14 residues. The V gene end was trimmed by 5 bases and the J gene end by 6 bases; junction bases not matched to a gene: 7. The CDR3 protein is CASSKREAVNEQFF. In DNA, the CDR3 is TGTGCCAGCAGCAAACGGGAGGCTGTCAATGAGCAGTTCTTC.

The chain recombines TRBV12-3 or TRBV12-4 with TRBJ1-2, with a tentative D call TRBD1 (5 bases). Trimming pared 7 bases from V and 5 bases from J, leaving 11 bases between. The length of the CDR3 is 12 residues. The CDR3 protein is CASNPGGYGYTF. The CDR3, as DNA: TGTGCCAGCAACCCCGGGGGGTATGGCTACACCTTC.

The chain joins TRBV4-1 to TRBJ2-7, with no clear D. CDR1 and CDR2 from the germline V gene are MGHRA and YSYEKL. V lost 1 base and J lost 7, with 5 bases in between. The CDR3 has 11 residues. The CDR3 region is CASSQGREQYF. As DNA, the CDR3 is TGCGCCAGCAGCCAAGGGCGGGAGCAGTACTTC.

The chain combines TRBV15 with TRBJ2-1; 10 bases are a match to TRBD2. Germline V gene lookup returns CDR1 LNHNV and CDR2 YYDKDF (reference sequence). J gave up 8 bases and V 1 base, and 5 bases lay outside the gene matches. The CDR3 is 15 amino acids. CDR3 loop: CATSRGVAGGHEQFF. CDR3 sequence (DNA): TGTGCCACCAGCAGAGGGGTAGCGGGAGGTCATGAGCAGTTCTTC.

The table lists this clone with a count of one. The rearrangement links TRBV5-1 to TRBJ2-7; 8 nucleotides match TRBD1. The CDR3 runs 16 residues. CDR1 and CDR2 (germline): SGHRS, YFSETQ. After removal of 2 bases from V and 1 base from J, the junction contained 8 bases not matched to a gene. In DNA form, the CDR3 reads TGCGCCAGCAGCTTATCGAAAAACAGGGGGTCCTACGAGCAGTACTTC. It codes for CASSLSKNRGSYEQYF.

The rearrangement joins TRBV24-1 to TRBJ2-1; 14 positions agree with TRBD2. CDR3 length equals 18 residues. Germline CDR1 KGHDR, CDR2 SFDVKD. V lost 4 bases and J lost 5; bases outside the gene matches: 9. DNA of the CDR3: TGTGCCACCAGTGACCCGACTAGCGGGAGGGATTACAACAATGAGCAGTTCTTC. This sequence encodes CATSDPTSGRDYNNEQFF.

Worth noting for this clone: The same CDR3 can be traced to other DNA sequences in this sample. The chain uses TRBV3-1 (or the pseudogene TRBV3-2) and TRBJ2-7, with D perhaps matching TRBD2 (6 bases). The CDR3 is made up of 14 amino acids. Per germline, CDR1 LGHDT and CDR2 YNNKEL (reference sequence). V shed 1 base and J shed 6 bases, with 13 bases lying between them. In DNA form, the CDR3 reads TGTGCCAGCAGCCAAGGAGTTGGAGGGCTCGAGCAGTACTTC. This codes for CASSQGVGGLEQYF.